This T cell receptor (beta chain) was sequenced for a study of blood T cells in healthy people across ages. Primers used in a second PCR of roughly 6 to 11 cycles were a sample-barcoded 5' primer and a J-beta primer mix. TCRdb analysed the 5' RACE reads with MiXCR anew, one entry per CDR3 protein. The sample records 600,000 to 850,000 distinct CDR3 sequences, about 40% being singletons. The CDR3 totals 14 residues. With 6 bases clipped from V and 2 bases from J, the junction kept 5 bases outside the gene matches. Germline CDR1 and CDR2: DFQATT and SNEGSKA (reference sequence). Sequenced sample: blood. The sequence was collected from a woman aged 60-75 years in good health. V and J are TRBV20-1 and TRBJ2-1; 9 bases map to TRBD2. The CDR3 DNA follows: TGCAGTGCCCATCTAGCGGGAACCTACAATGAGCAGTTCTTC. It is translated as CSAHLAGTYNEQFF.